The 16 T cell receptor beta chains in this list originate from one sample, sequenced in a study of cytotoxic CD8 clonotypes in ibrutinib-treated CLL. Method: immunoSEQ multiplex PCR; TCRdb's copy keeps in-frame clones and lacks some. This table holds approximately 190,000 clones, about four fifths found once. The input for sequencing was PBMCs, taken after 12 months of ibrutinib treatment. These receptors were obtained from a human donor with chronic lymphocytic leukemia.

This chain uses TRBV29-1 with TRBJ2-2, with a tentative D call TRBD1 (5 bases). The CDR3 consists of 13 residues. V lost 2 bases to trimming and J lost 6 bases, with 10 bases between them. CDR1 is SQVTM and CDR2 is ANQGSEA in the germline V gene. Here the CDR3 DNA reads TGCAGCGTTGAACCTCAGGGCTCCGGGGAGCTGTTTTTT. Its protein is CSVEPQGSGELFF.

This sequence joins TRBV6-1 and TRBJ2-7, with unresolved D. Deletions cut 2 bases from V and 6 bases from J, with 11 bases between. CDR3 length: 13 amino acids. Germline CDR1 and CDR2: MNHNS and SASEGT. The CDR3 coding sequence is TGTGCCAGCAGTGAACCGGGTATCGGCGAGCAGTACTTC. It translates to CASSEPGIGEQYF.

J is TRBJ1-2 and V is TRBV18; D is undetermined. The CDR3 totals 14 residues. Deletions cut 1 base from V and 2 bases from J, with 8 bases between. Per the germline V gene, CDR1 is KGHSH and CDR2 is LQKENI. The CDR3 DNA reads TGTGCCAGCTCACCACAGGAGGAAAACTATGGCTACACCTTC. Its protein is CASSPQEENYGYTF.

This clone has only a few counts. The chain uses TRBV11-1 and TRBJ1-5; D is uncertain. Trimming shortened V by 1 base and J by 5 bases, and 12 bases separated the two germline ends. This CDR3 region has 15 residues. Germline CDR1 is SGHAT and CDR2 is FQDESV (reference sequence). The DNA of the CDR3 is TGTGCCAGCAGCTTAGGCCCTGGGGAGGATCAGCCCCAGCATTTT. Translating gives CASSLGPGEDQPQHF.

This clone appeared once. This chain uses TRBV29-1 with TRBJ2-5, with D perhaps assigned TRBD1 or TRBD2 (6 bases each). Germline V gene sequence: CDR1 SQVTM, CDR2 ANQGSEA. There are 11 residues in the CDR3. The germline V and J ends were trimmed by 7 bases and 7 bases, with 13 bases remaining between them. In DNA form, the CDR3 reads TGCAGCGCGGACGAGGGGGGGACCCAGTACTTC. Its protein product is CSADEGGTQYF.

The chain couples TRBV30 to TRBJ1-6; weak D call: TRBD1 (6 bases). The CDR3 is made up of 14 amino acids. Trimming cost V 5 bases and J 6 bases, with 14 bases left between them. Germline-derived CDR1 and CDR2 are GTSNPN and SVGIG (reference sequence). The CDR3 loop reads CAWGKTGLNSPLHF. The CDR3, as DNA: TGTGCCTGGGGGAAGACAGGTCTTAATTCACCCCTCCACTTT.

The rearrangement joins TRBV4-1 to TRBJ2-5, with D possibly matching TRBD2 (6 bases). Germline CDR1 and CDR2: MGHRA and YSYEKL. There are 12 residues in the CDR3. Trimming left V 4 bases short and J 5 bases short, with 8 bases between. In nucleotides, the CDR3 is TGCGCCAGCAGCCCCCGGGGGGAGACCCAGTACTTC. This codes for CASSPRGETQYF.

In its sample, this clone was seen a few times. The rearrangement links TRBV6-4 to TRBJ2-3, with 14 nucleotides matching TRBD2. Per germline, CDR1 MRHNA and CDR2 SNTAGT. This CDR3 has 15 amino acids. The ends lost 3 bases at V and 4 bases at J; junction bases unmatched: 0. The CDR3 region has the DNA TGTGCCAGCAGTGAGACTAGCGGGAGGGCAGATACGCAGTATTTT. This gives the protein CASSETSGRADTQYF.

The chain employs TRBV6-6 and TRBJ1-2; D is unclear. Trimming pared 0 bases from V and 2 bases from J, leaving 7 bases between. CDR1 MNHNY and CDR2 SVGAGI come from the germline V gene (reference sequence). This CDR3 region has 14 residues. The CDR3 DNA is TGTGCCAGCAGTTACTCACCCGGAAACTATGGCTACACCTTC. Protein product: CASSYSPGNYGYTF.

The J gene is TRBJ1-4, the V gene TRBV6-1, with D possibly TRBD1 on 6 matching bases. Trimming shortened V by 3 bases and J by 7 bases, and 15 bases separated the two germline ends. CDR1 and CDR2 (germline): MNHNS, SASEGT. This CDR3 region has 15 residues. CDR3 sequence reads: CASSDFQGQGEKLFF. The DNA of the CDR3 is TGTGCCAGCAGTGACTTTCAGGGGCAAGGTGAAAAACTGTTTTTT.

This sequence joins TRBV5-1 and TRBJ2-3; the match to TRBD2 covers 12 bases. CDR1 and CDR2 (germline): SGHRS, YFSETQ. The CDR3 has 17 residues. V dropped 3 bases and J dropped 3; count of bases not matched to a gene: 8. The chain's CDR3 is CASSYGLAGPVTDTQYF. The CDR3 nucleotides are TGCGCCAGCAGCTACGGACTAGCGGGGCCTGTTACAGATACGCAGTATTTT.

The rearrangement joins TRBV18 to TRBJ2-1, with 8 bases lining up with TRBD1. The CDR3 sequence is 15 residues long. Germline V gene data show CDR1 as KGHSH and CDR2 as LQKENI. The ends lost 4 bases at V and 10 bases at J; junction bases unmatched: 12. CDR3 region: CASSRQGILRKEQFF. CDR3 nucleotides: TGTGCCAGCTCACGACAGGGGATATTACGGAAGGAGCAGTTCTTC.

The rearrangement links TRBV4-1 to TRBJ1-5, with unresolved D. The ends were cut back, 0 bases at V and 5 bases at J, with 11 bases in the middle. The CDR3 sequence is 15 residues long. The germline V gene has CDR1 MGHRA and CDR2 YSYEKL. CDR3 coding DNA: TGCGCCAGCAGCCAAGATTACAGAGCCCATCAGCCCCAGCATTTT. Its translation: CASSQDYRAHQPQHF.

The chain uses TRBV27 and TRBJ2-7, with 11 bases aligning to TRBD1. The V gene's germline CDR1 is MNHEY and CDR2 SMNVEV (reference sequence). The CDR3 spans 14 residues. The J segment lost 3 bases and the V segment lost 5 bases, leaving 3 bases of the junction unmatched. The CDR3 loop reads CASSPGTGGYEQYF. The CDR3 DNA reads TGTGCCAGCAGTCCCGGGACAGGGGGCTACGAGCAGTACTTC.

The J gene is TRBJ2-2, the V gene TRBV7-6; 8 bases are a match to TRBD2. The CDR3 runs to 15 residues. Germline-derived CDR1 and CDR2 are SGHVS and FNYEAQ. The J segment lost 7 bases and the V segment lost 1 base, leaving 5 bases of the junction unmatched. The CDR3 region has the DNA TGTGCCAGCAGCTTAGTTAGGACTAGCAGCGGGGAGCTGTTTTTT. This encodes CASSLVRTSSGELFF. Variable domain in full (rest from reference TRBV7-6 and TRBJ2-2): GAGVSQSPRYKVTKRGQDVALRCDPISGHVSLYWYRQALGQGPEFLTYFNYEAQQDKSGLPNDRFSAERPEGSISTLTIQRTEQRDSAMYRCASSLVRTSSGELFFGEGSRLTVL.

This chain uses TRBV7-9 with TRBJ2-1, with D hard to call. The CDR3 is 13 residues long. The germline V gene encodes CDR1 SEHNR and CDR2 FQNEAQ (reference sequence). The V and J ends lost 1 base and 5 bases respectively, with 6 bases between them. The CDR3 protein is CASSLGVNNEQFF. DNA for the CDR3: TGTGCCAGCAGCTTAGGAGTAAACAATGAGCAGTTCTTC. Using reference TRBV7-9 and TRBJ2-1 for the parts outside the CDR3, the full variable domain is DTGVSQNPRHKITKRGQNVTFRCDPISEHNRLYWYRQTLGQGPEFLTYFQNEAQLEKSRLLSDRFSAERPKGSFSTLEIQRTEQGDSAMYLCASSLGVNNEQFFGPGTRLTVL.